A single sample is the source of the 13 T cell receptor beta chains below, sequenced in a study of PD-1 and CTLA-4 blockade in melanoma. Here immunoSEQ multiplex PCR was the method, and the copy in TCRdb shows in-frame clones only, minus some. Of 30,000 or so clones detected, less than 95% appear once; the ten largest clones hold 8.5% to 9%. The specimen comprised CD8+ T cells from peripheral blood, sampled from a patient given anti-PD-1 treatment. These receptors were collected from a human donor with melanoma.

The CDR3 DNA is TGTGCCAGCAGTCCCGGACATAATGAGCAGTTCTTC. It specifies CASSPGHNEQFF. The chain couples TRBV6-2 or TRBV6-3 to TRBJ2-1; a possible D gene is TRBD1 (5 bases). The germline gives CDR1 MNHEY, CDR2 SVGEGT. CDR3 length: 12 amino acids. V lost 5 bases, J lost 7 bases, and 9 bases lay in between.

This chain links TRBV21-1 with TRBJ1-4; the table's TRBD1 call for D was not verified on the DNA. TRBV21-1 is deemed a pseudogene. The CDR3 sequence is 16 residues long. This CDR3 reads CASRKFERGPLEKLFF. For the CDR3, the DNA is TGTGCCAGCAGGAAATTTGAGAGGGGGCCACTTGAAAAACTGTTTTTT.

The chain uses TRBV12-3 or TRBV12-4 and TRBJ2-1, with D possibly matching TRBD2 (5 bases). The CDR3 is 13 amino acids. V was shortened by 8 bases and J by 1 base, with 9 bases between the two germline ends. The CDR3 is CASVGESYNEQFF. CDR3 in DNA: TGTGCCAGCGTGGGAGAATCCTACAATGAGCAGTTCTTC.

This clone appeared a few times. The rearrangement links TRBV27 to TRBJ2-7; the D gene is possibly TRBD2 (6 bases). In germline, CDR1 is MNHEY, CDR2 SMNVEV (reference sequence). The CDR3 is 13 amino acids. V was pared by 6 bases and J by 3 bases, with 12 bases between. The CDR3: CASRPGLYYEQYF. The CDR3 DNA follows: TGTGCCAGCAGACCGGGACTTTACTACGAGCAGTACTTC.

In its sample, this clone was seen once. At the DNA level, this CDR3 is encoded by other sequences in the same sample as well. CDR3 protein: CASSFGTEAFF. The CDR3 nucleotides read TGTGCCAGCAGCTTCGGGACTGAAGCTTTCTTT. The chain combines TRBV7-9 with TRBJ1-1, with D unclear. The CDR3 is 11 residues long. Germline CDR1 is SEHNR and CDR2 is FQNEAQ (reference sequence). Trimming took 3 bases from V and 5 from J, leaving 4 bases between them.

The chain uses TRBV12-5 and TRBJ1-5; possible D gene TRBD1, 6 bases. This CDR3 has 14 residues. CDR1 and CDR2 from the germline V gene are LGHNT and FRNRAP. Trimming removed 1 base from V and 4 bases from J, with 8 bases in between. DNA of the CDR3: TGTGCTAGTGGTTTGGGACAGGAGAATCAGCCCCAGCATTTT. As protein: CASGLGQENQPQHF.

This chain links TRBV2 with TRBJ1-4; D remains ambiguous. V dropped 3 bases and J dropped 5 bases, with 13 bases sitting between them. Germline V gene lookup returns CDR1 SNHLY and CDR2 FYNNEI. The CDR3 sequence is 15 residues long. CDR3 DNA: TGTGCCAGCAGTGATTTCCCGGATCGAAATGAAAAACTGTTTTTT. Amino acid sequence: CASSDFPDRNEKLFF.

The chain employs TRBV5-1 and TRBJ2-1; 9 nucleotides agree with TRBD2. From germline, CDR1 is SGHRS and CDR2 YFSETQ. The CDR3 totals 17 residues. V was clipped by 0 bases and J by 3 bases; unmatched bases: 7. The CDR3 coding sequence is TGCGCCAGCAGCTTGGAAGGTAGCGGGAGCGGCTACAATGAGCAGTTCTTC. The encoded protein is CASSLEGSGSGYNEQFF.

The V gene is TRBV27, the J gene TRBJ2-2, with TRBD2 matching 7 bases. Unmatched junction bases numbered 3, after V lost 1 base and J lost 4 bases. The CDR3 runs 15 residues. CDR1 and CDR2 from the germline V gene are MNHEY and SMNVEV (reference sequence). The CDR3 DNA reads TGTGCCAGCAGTTTATGGGGGGAGGGCACCGGGGAGCTGTTTTTT. Translation: CASSLWGEGTGELFF.

This clone was recorded once. This chain joins TRBV5-6 and TRBJ2-3, with 12 bases fitting TRBD2. CDR3 length: 15 amino acids. The germline V gene encodes CDR1 SGHDT and CDR2 YYEEEE. J lost 5 bases, V lost 2 bases, and 3 bases had no gene match. The CDR3 loop is CASSFMTSGGDTQYF. The CDR3, as DNA: TGTGCCAGCAGCTTCATGACTAGCGGGGGAGATACGCAGTATTTT.

In DNA form, the CDR3 reads TGTGCCATCAGACCCGGGACAGGGTCCCCTGCCTTCCTCACAGATACGCAGTATTTT. Translation: CAIRPGTGSPAFLTDTQYF. The chain is built from TRBV10-3 and TRBJ2-3, with 9 nucleotides matching TRBD1. CDR1 and CDR2 from the germline V gene are ENHRY and SYGVKD. The CDR3 consists of 19 residues. J gave up 2 bases and V 6 bases, and 18 bases lay outside the gene matches.

CDR3 sequence: CASSQESLNTEAFF. The CDR3 DNA reads as TGCGCCAGCAGCCAAGAGTCCCTGAACACTGAAGCTTTCTTT. The chain links TRBV4-1 to TRBJ1-1; D uncertain. This CDR3 spans 14 amino acids. From germline, CDR1 is MGHRA and CDR2 YSYEKL. Trimming cost V 0 bases and J 0 bases, with 5 bases left between them.

This chain connects TRBV6-2 or TRBV6-3 to TRBJ2-1, with D maybe TRBD1 (6 bases). Trimming pared 4 bases from V and 5 bases from J, leaving 9 bases between. Germline assignment: CDR1 MNHEY and CDR2 SVGEGT. This CDR3 has 13 residues. In nucleotides, the CDR3 is TGTGCCAGCAGTTCTGGGGGCCACAATGAGCAGTTCTTC. It is translated as CASSSGGHNEQFF.